This entry describes one TCR beta chain. This sample stems from a study of blood T cell repertoires in COVID-19. Overall study: T cells, B-cell-depleted T cells, or PBMCs supplied cDNA or gDNA.

Sequencing was performed with immunoSEQ multiplex PCR; in TCRdb, only in-frame clones are kept and a portion is missing. The sample has about 76,000 clones, around 74% seen once. J gave up 5 bases and V 7 bases, and 8 bases lay outside the gene matches. There are 14 residues in the CDR3. Germline V CDR1 and CDR2: SNHLY, FYNNEI. This TCR was sampled from a man between 65 and 85 years old with acute or convalescent COVID-19. The chain links TRBV2 to TRBJ2-1; 7 nucleotides align to TRBD2. Sequenced sample: peripheral blood. The CDR3 DNA sequence: TGTGCCAGCAAAGCGGGGAACCCCGACAATGAGCAGTTCTTC. Amino acids: CASKAGNPDNEQFF.